The 24 T cell receptor beta chains presented below share a single source sample, sequenced in a study of cytomegalovirus exposure and HLA in healthy donors. The study ran its PCR with 60 Vbeta and 13 Jbeta primers. TCRdb keeps only in-frame clones here, not all; method: immunoSEQ multiplex PCR. The data contain some 150,000 clones, around 87% of them singletons. Material for sequencing was PBMCs. Source of these receptors: a woman in her thirties in good health and CMV-seronegative.

The chain is built from TRBV7-9 and TRBJ2-5; TRBD1 might be the D (6 bases). Germline assignment: CDR1 SEHNR and CDR2 FQNEAQ (reference sequence). This CDR3 comprises 16 residues. V was clipped by 2 bases and J by 5 bases, with 18 bases between them. As DNA, the CDR3 is TGTGCCAGCAGCTTATGGGGTCAGGGGTTGAGGGAGACCCAGTACTTC. This translates into CASSLWGQGLRETQYF. Looking up the rest from reference TRBV7-9 and TRBJ2-5 gives the full variable domain: DTGVSQNPRHKITKRGQNVTFRCDPISEHNRLYWYRQTLGQGPEFLTYFQNEAQLEKSRLLSDRFSAERPKGSFSTLEIQRTEQGDSAMYLCASSLWGQGLRETQYFGPGTRLLVL.

The chain uses TRBV5-5 and TRBJ1-1; no reliable D call. This CDR3 is 14 amino acids long. V shed 1 base and J shed 0 bases, with 7 bases lying between them. Germline CDR1 SGHKS, CDR2 YYEKEE (reference sequence). CDR3 DNA: TGTGCCAGCAGCTTGCTGGGCCTGAACACTGAAGCTTTCTTT. Amino acid sequence: CASSLLGLNTEAFF.

This clone showed up just a few times. This chain joins TRBV7-8 and TRBJ2-3; D unresolved. The V and J ends lost 5 bases and 5 bases respectively, with 5 bases between them. Germline lookup yields CDR1 SGHVS and CDR2 FQNEAQ. This CDR3 is 11 amino acids long. CDR3 amino acids: CASSLRDTQYF. CDR3 nucleotide sequence: TGTGCCAGCAGCCTTAGAGATACGCAGTATTTT.

This clone appeared a few times. This chain connects TRBV27 to TRBJ1-5; TRBD1 aligns across 10 bases. Germline V gene lookup returns CDR1 MNHEY and CDR2 SMNVEV (reference sequence). The CDR3 totals 22 residues. V gave up 7 bases and J gave up 2 bases; unmatched junction bases: 26. DNA of the CDR3: TGTGCCAGCAACATTACCGAAATAAGGGGGACAGGGGTTCGATCGGGCAATCAGCCCCAGCATTTT. It is translated as CASNITEIRGTGVRSGNQPQHF.

The rearrangement links TRBV13 to TRBJ2-6, with 9 bases identical to TRBD1. V trimming: 5 bases; J trimming: 2 bases; junction bases outside the gene matches: 10. Germline V gives CDR1 PRHDT, CDR2 FYEKMQ (reference sequence). The CDR3 consists of 18 residues. CDR3 sequence: CASSPQGTGTTGANVLTF. The CDR3 DNA sequence: TGTGCCAGCAGCCCCCAGGGGACAGGGACTACTGGGGCCAACGTCCTGACTTTC.

The chain employs TRBV10-3 and TRBJ2-7; a weak D match, TRBD2 (6 bases). The germline V gene has CDR1 ENHRY and CDR2 SYGVKD. The CDR3 runs to 13 residues. The ends were cut back, 3 bases at V and 5 bases at J, with 11 bases in the middle. The CDR3 here is CAISELGLNEQYF. The CDR3 DNA reads as TGTGCCATCAGTGAACTGGGACTCAACGAGCAGTACTTC.

In its sample, this clone was seen once. The chain employs TRBV19 and TRBJ1-6, with D perhaps matching TRBD1 (5 bases). V lost 7 bases and J lost 8, with 9 bases in between. Germline assignment: CDR1 LNHDA and CDR2 SQIVND (reference sequence). This CDR3 comprises 12 residues. The CDR3: CASKGLYSPLHF. CDR3 DNA sequence: TGTGCCAGTAAGGGACTTTATTCACCCCTCCACTTT.

V gene TRBV6-6 combines with J gene TRBJ2-7, with D possibly being TRBD1 (6 bases). The germline V gene has CDR1 MNHNY and CDR2 SVGAGI (reference sequence). The CDR3 is made up of 14 amino acids. Trimming stripped 3 bases from V and 5 bases from J, with 14 bases between. The CDR3 here is CASSYAGDYNEQYF. The CDR3 bases are TGTGCCAGCAGTTATGCAGGGGATTACAACGAGCAGTACTTC.

The V gene is TRBV21-1, the J gene TRBJ1-4; the table's TRBD1 call for D was not verified on the DNA. TRBV21-1 is a pseudogene segment. CDR3 size: 18 residues. Here the CDR3 DNA reads TGTGCCAGCAGCGGTCGACAGGGGGCCGTCGGGCCTAATGAAAAACTGTTTTTT. Its translation is CASSGRQGAVGPNEKLFF.

The V call is TRBV7-9, the J call TRBJ2-1; tentative D call: TRBD1 (5 bases). V lost 5 bases and J lost 0, with 14 bases in between. CDR1 and CDR2 (germline): SEHNR, FQNEAQ (reference sequence). The CDR3 sequence is 16 residues long. The CDR3 DNA reads TGTGCCAGCAGCCGCAACAGGTTGGGCTCCTACAATGAGCAGTTCTTC. Translating gives CASSRNRLGSYNEQFF. Drawing the rest from reference TRBV7-9 and TRBJ2-1, the complete variable domain is DTGVSQNPRHKITKRGQNVTFRCDPISEHNRLYWYRQTLGQGPEFLTYFQNEAQLEKSRLLSDRFSAERPKGSFSTLEIQRTEQGDSAMYLCASSRNRLGSYNEQFFGPGTRLTVL.

The chain recombines TRBV5-6 with TRBJ2-1; TRBD2 matches at 8 bases. Germline V lookup: CDR1 SGHDT, CDR2 YYEEEE. Trimming cost V 2 bases and J 4 bases; bases outside gene matches: 11. The CDR3 has 17 residues. CDR3 in amino acids: CASSFASSGSGYNEQFF. In nucleotides, the CDR3 is TGTGCCAGCAGCTTTGCCTCCAGCGGGAGTGGGTACAATGAGCAGTTCTTC.

The rearrangement links TRBV5-6 to TRBJ2-2, with TRBD1 as a possible D gene (5 bases). This CDR3 is 16 amino acids long. V gave up 1 base and J gave up 6 bases, with 16 bases separating them. Per the germline V gene, CDR1 is SGHDT and CDR2 is YYEEEE. CDR3 loop: CASSLFQGNWAGELFF. CDR3 bases: TGTGCCAGCAGCTTGTTCCAGGGCAATTGGGCCGGGGAGCTGTTTTTT.

J is TRBJ2-1 and V is TRBV4-1; D may be TRBD1 (6 bases). CDR1 is MGHRA, CDR2 YSYEKL, per germline. The CDR3 spans 12 residues. Between the trimmed V and J ends, which lost 3 bases and 9 bases, there was a span of 9 bases. The CDR3 is CASSQGTFEQFF. The CDR3 nucleotides are TGCGCCAGCAGCCAGGGGACATTTGAGCAGTTCTTC.

J is TRBJ1-1 and V is TRBV9, with 8 positions matching TRBD1. Germline lookup yields CDR1 SGDLS and CDR2 YYNGEE. The CDR3 sequence is 15 residues long. V lost 3 bases, J lost 5 bases, and 9 bases stayed unmatched. CDR3: CASSAHQGATTEAFF. The CDR3 DNA is TGTGCCAGCAGCGCCCATCAGGGGGCTACTACTGAAGCTTTCTTT.

The rearrangement uses TRBV2 and TRBJ2-3, with 9 bases that match TRBD2. V gave up 6 bases and J gave up 2 bases; unmatched junction bases: 9. Germline V lookup: CDR1 SNHLY, CDR2 FYNNEI. The CDR3 loop spans 16 amino acids. Here the CDR3 DNA reads TGTGCCAGCAGCGCCCTGGCGGGGGGGCCCACAGATACGCAGTATTTT. Translated: CASSALAGGPTDTQYF.

The J gene is TRBJ2-5, the V gene TRBV18; a possible D gene is TRBD1 (6 bases). The CDR3 has 17 amino acids. Germline V gene lookup returns CDR1 KGHSH and CDR2 LQKENI. Trimming left V 3 bases short and J 4 bases short, with 21 bases between. The CDR3 region has the DNA TGTGCCAGCTCACCTGAGAACCCCGACAGGACCTTAGAGACCCAGTACTTC. As protein: CASSPENPDRTLETQYF.

This chain uses TRBV5-1 with TRBJ2-1; tentatively, D is TRBD2 (5 bases). Trimming stripped 0 bases from V and 0 bases from J, with 10 bases between. Germline V lookup: CDR1 SGHRS, CDR2 YFSETQ. The CDR3 has 16 residues. The CDR3 coding sequence is TGCGCCAGCAGCTTGGCCGGGATGGGCTCCTACAATGAGCAGTTCTTC. It codes for CASSLAGMGSYNEQFF.

This clone was observed a few times. The chain is built from TRBV6-5 and TRBJ1-1, with a weak D call TRBD1 (5 bases). The CDR3 is 14 amino acids. Germline V lookup: CDR1 MNHEY, CDR2 SVGAGI. V was shortened by 5 bases and J by 1 base, with 11 bases between the two germline ends. DNA of the CDR3: TGTGCCAGCAGTACGGACATCTGGAACACTGAAGCTTTCTTT. This translates into CASSTDIWNTEAFF.

In nucleotides, the CDR3 is TGTGCCAGCAGCTTAGGGGACAGGGACTACGAGCAGTACTTC. Its protein product is CASSLGDRDYEQYF. The chain is built from TRBV13 and TRBJ2-7, with TRBD1 matching 8 bases. This CDR3 has 14 residues. V was pared by 0 bases and J by 3 bases, with 1 base of the junction left unmatched. Germline V gives CDR1 PRHDT, CDR2 FYEKMQ (reference sequence).

The chain uses TRBV2 and TRBJ2-2, with 7 bases matching TRBD1. The CDR3 contains 15 residues. The V segment lost 5 bases and the J segment 0 bases; nucleotides outside the gene matches: 3. Looked up from germline, CDR1 is SNHLY and CDR2 is FYNNEI. CDR3 nucleotides: TGTGCCAGCAGTATCCAGGGGGCGAACACCGGGGAGCTGTTTTTT. Amino acids: CASSIQGANTGELFF. Filled out from reference TRBV2 and TRBJ2-2, the complete variable domain reads EPEVTQTPSHQVTQMGQEVILRCVPISNHLYFYWYRQILGQKVEFLVSFYNNEISEKSEIFDDQFSVERPDGSNFTLKIRSTKLEDSAMYFCASSIQGANTGELFFGEGSRLTVL.

V and J are TRBV5-5 and TRBJ2-6; no clear D. Trimming removed 0 bases from V and 0 bases from J, with 4 bases in between. Germline loops: CDR1 SGHKS, CDR2 YYEKEE (reference sequence). The CDR3 is 15 residues long. In DNA form, the CDR3 reads TGTGCCAGCAGCTTGGCCCTCTCTGGGGCCAACGTCCTGACTTTC. This codes for CASSLALSGANVLTF.

This chain links TRBV5-5 with TRBJ1-1; 7 bases are a match to TRBD1. The V gene end was trimmed by 4 bases and the J gene end by 1 base; junction bases not matched to a gene: 10. This CDR3 spans 16 amino acids. The germline gives CDR1 SGHKS, CDR2 YYEKEE (reference sequence). The CDR3 region has the DNA TGTGCCAGCAGCCACCTCGGAGGGGGCAGGAACACTGAAGCTTTCTTT. Translation gives CASSHLGGGRNTEAFF. The full variable domain, rest sourced from reference TRBV5-5 and TRBJ1-1, is DAGVTQSPTHLIKTRGQQVTLRCSPISGHKSVSWYQQVLGQGPQFIFQYYEKEERGRGNFPDRFSARQFPNYSSELNVNALLLGDSALYLCASSHLGGGRNTEAFFGQGTRLTVV.

V gene TRBV6-5 combines with J gene TRBJ2-5; possible D gene TRBD2, 5 bases. CDR3 length: 12 amino acids. Deletions cut 2 bases from V and 11 bases from J, with 12 bases between. Germline assignment: CDR1 MNHEY and CDR2 SVGAGI. CDR3 sequence: CASSYGPWEQYF. The CDR3 DNA sequence: TGTGCCAGCAGTTACGGACCATGGGAGCAGTACTTC.

A few counts support this clone. The rearrangement uses TRBV9 and TRBJ1-2; tentatively, D is TRBD1 (6 bases). V lost 4 bases, J lost 4 bases, and 11 bases lay in between. Germline assignment: CDR1 SGDLS and CDR2 YYNGEE. The CDR3 contains 13 residues. As DNA, the CDR3 is TGTGCCAGCAGCTCAGGGGATTCCTATGGCTACACCTTC. It codes for CASSSGDSYGYTF.